The entry that follows covers one T cell receptor (beta chain) sequence. The data belong to a study of cytomegalovirus exposure and HLA in healthy donors. PCR used 60 Vbeta primers and 13 Jbeta primers. Method: immunoSEQ multiplex PCR; TCRdb's copy keeps in-frame clones and lacks some. The sample consists of some 160,000 clones, around 75% of them appearing once. The CDR3 loop spans 15 amino acids. V was clipped by 6 bases and J by 4 bases; unmatched bases: 8. The germline V gene has CDR1 SNHLY and CDR2 FYNNEI. The sequence derives from a woman aged 40-49 years in good health and CMV-seronegative. This chain joins TRBV2 and TRBJ1-4, with TRBD1 matching over 7 bases. Sequences were obtained from PBMCs. The CDR3 DNA reads as TGTGCCAGCAGGGACCCGACAGGGATTAATGAAAAACTGTTTTTT. Its protein product is CASRDPTGINEKLFF.